These 25 T cell receptor beta chains originate from one sample sequenced in a study of type 1 regulatory T cells. TCRdb fed the reads into MiXCR, producing one record per CDR3 protein. The table lists 80,000 to 100,000 distinct CDR3 sequences, 25% to 40% of them singletons. Sequenced material: CD4+ T cells, either the whole sample or a sorted fraction (not recorded which). Receptors were obtained from a human donor in good health.

This clonotype was seen more than once but under ten times. The J gene is TRBJ2-3, the V gene TRBV5-1, with D hard to call. V was clipped by 0 bases and J by 6 bases, with 8 bases between them. Germline loops: CDR1 SGHRS, CDR2 YFSETQ. The CDR3 extends over 13 amino acids. This CDR3 reads CASSLGSVDTQYF. In DNA form, the CDR3 reads TGCGCCAGCAGCTTGGGTTCCGTGGATACGCAGTATTTT. The variable domain in full, completed from reference TRBV5-1 and TRBJ2-3, reads KAGVTQTPRYLIKTRGQQVTLSCSPISGHRSVSWYQQTPGQGLQFLFEYFSETQRNKGNFPGRFSGRQFSNSRSEMNVSTLELGDSALYLCASSLGSVDTQYFGPGTRLTVL.

As concerns this clonotype: At one end, the junction sequence differs from germline, possibly due to a read error. The chain is built from TRBV9 and TRBJ2-2; 9 bases map to TRBD2. Germline V CDR1 and CDR2: SGDLS, YYNGEE. The CDR3 is 15 amino acids. The CDR3 sequence is CASSVVAGETGGLFF. The CDR3 DNA sequence: TGTGCCAGCAGCGTAGTAGCGGGAGAAACCGGGGGGCTGTTTTTT.

This clonotype turned up a few times. This rearrangement joins TRBV20-1 to TRBJ2-7; 8 bases line up with TRBD1. The CDR3 consists of 13 residues. V shed 6 bases and J 4 bases; nucleotides not matched to a gene: 8. Germline CDR1 is DFQATT and CDR2 is SNEGSKA (reference sequence). CDR3 sequence (DNA): TGCAGTGCAGACAGGGGAAGGTTGTACGAGCAGTACTTC. Translation: CSADRGRLYEQYF.

The chain recombines TRBV5-5 with TRBJ2-3, with D tentatively TRBD1 or TRBD2 (6 bases each). The CDR3 is made up of 16 amino acids. Germline CDR1 is SGHKS and CDR2 is YYEKEE (reference sequence). The ends were cut back, 2 bases at V and 1 base at J, with 14 bases in the middle. In nucleotides, the CDR3 is TGTGCCAGCAGCTTCTCCGGGGGCAGGGGCACAGATACGCAGTATTTT. Translated: CASSFSGGRGTDTQYF.

The chain is built from TRBV27 and TRBJ2-7; 11 bases fit TRBD2. The germline CDR1 and CDR2 sequences are MNHEY and SMNVEV (reference sequence). The CDR3 runs 16 residues. The V segment lost 0 bases and the J segment 3 bases; nucleotides outside the gene matches: 4. The CDR3 loop reads CASSLSGLADSYEQYF. The CDR3 DNA is TGTGCCAGCAGTTTATCGGGACTAGCGGACAGCTACGAGCAGTACTTC.

This clonotype came up a few times. This chain links TRBV10-3 with TRBJ2-7; D is uncertain. V lost 0 bases to trimming and J lost 5 bases, with 11 bases between them. The CDR3 is 14 amino acids. Germline CDR1 ENHRY, CDR2 SYGVKD. CDR3 sequence reads: CAISESTTLNEQYF. The CDR3 DNA is TGTGCCATCAGTGAGTCGACGACTTTGAACGAGCAGTACTTC.

This clonotype appeared a few times. This chain connects TRBV12-3 or TRBV12-4 to TRBJ2-5; TRBD2 aligns across 12 bases. Losses at the gene ends were 3 bases for V and 4 bases for J; bases not matched to a gene: 6. The CDR3 extends over 16 amino acids. The CDR3 is CASSFYASGRAETQYF. The CDR3 DNA reads TGTGCCAGCAGTTTTTATGCTAGCGGGAGGGCAGAGACCCAGTACTTC.

The chain couples TRBV20-1 to TRBJ2-1, with 9 bases fitting TRBD2. Trimming cost V 7 bases and J 1 base; bases outside gene matches: 8. The germline V gene has CDR1 DFQATT and CDR2 SNEGSKA (reference sequence). The CDR3 has 15 residues. This CDR3 reads CSVNSGSRSYNEQFF. DNA for the CDR3: TGCAGTGTCAATAGCGGGAGTCGTTCCTACAATGAGCAGTTCTTC.

In its sample, this clonotype was seen a few times. One junction end disagrees with the germline gene, perhaps due to a read error. The CDR3 region has the DNA TGTGCCAGCAGCGCCGTCCTAGCGGGGACACAGCGGAACTTC. Translation: CASSAVLAGTQRNF. The chain uses TRBV7-2 and TRBJ2-7; 9 bases align to TRBD2. CDR1 and CDR2 (germline): SGHTA, FQGNSA. The CDR3 length is 14 residues.

In its sample, this clonotype was seen a few times. V gene TRBV11-2 combines with J gene TRBJ1-3; D not certain. This CDR3 has 14 amino acids. Germline V gene lookup returns CDR1 SGHAT and CDR2 FQNNGV. The V gene lost 5 bases and the J gene lost 2 bases, with 10 bases spanning the gap. The CDR3 region has the DNA TGTGCCAGCAGCCCCGGGGAGACTGGAAACACCATATATTTT. Protein: CASSPGETGNTIYF.

The table lists this clonotype with a few counts. The J gene is TRBJ2-2, the V gene TRBV5-1, with 8 bases lining up with TRBD2. Germline V gene data show CDR1 as SGHRS and CDR2 as YFSETQ. The CDR3 contains 17 residues. With 1 base clipped from V and 2 bases from J, the junction kept 7 bases outside the gene matches. CDR3 in DNA: TGCGCCAGCAGCTTGACGCTAGCGGGCAGAAACACCGGGGAGCTGTTTTTT. Protein sequence: CASSLTLAGRNTGELFF.

This sequence joins TRBV10-2 and TRBJ2-5; no definite D call. Trimming pared 1 base from V and 4 bases from J, leaving 4 bases between. Germline CDR1 reads WSHSY; CDR2 reads SAAADI. This CDR3 is built from 12 residues. The CDR3 coding sequence is TGCGCCAGCAGTGAGTTCGTAGAGACCCAGTACTTC. Its protein product is CASSEFVETQYF.

This clonotype was counted ten times or more. The rearrangement joins TRBV12-3 or TRBV12-4 to TRBJ2-2, with 16 bases fitting TRBD2. Trimming took 3 bases from V and 4 from J; bases not matched to a gene: 5. The CDR3 is 18 residues long. The CDR3 loop is CASSFSGLAGGSTGELFF. The CDR3 region has the DNA TGTGCCAGCAGTTTTTCGGGACTAGCGGGAGGGAGCACCGGGGAGCTGTTTTTT.

This clonotype was found a few times. V usage is TRBV4-2 and J usage is TRBJ2-1; 10 bases align to TRBD2. The germline V gene encodes CDR1 LGHNA and CDR2 YNFKEQ. The CDR3 runs 15 residues. V gave up 2 bases and J gave up 8 bases; unmatched junction bases: 6. In DNA form, the CDR3 reads TGTGCCAGCAGCCAAAGCGGGAGGGAAGTTGATGAGCAGTTCTTC. Its protein is CASSQSGREVDEQFF.

The chain combines TRBV5-1 with TRBJ2-1, with unresolved D. The length of the CDR3 is 13 residues. V lost 0 bases, J lost 4 bases, and 5 bases lay in between. CDR1 and CDR2 (germline): SGHRS, YFSETQ. The chain's CDR3 is CASSLDIYNEQFF. Written as DNA, the CDR3 is TGCGCCAGCAGCTTGGACATTTACAATGAGCAGTTCTTC.

A few counts support this clonotype. This chain uses TRBV29-1 with TRBJ2-7, with D maybe TRBD1 (6 bases). Germline-derived CDR1 and CDR2 are SQVTM and ANQGSEA. V was cut by 7 bases and J by 6 bases, with 13 bases left in between. This CDR3 is built from 11 residues. CDR3 DNA: TGCAGCGGAGGGGGATTGGGCGAGCAGTACTTC. It encodes CSGGGLGEQYF.

This clonotype was seen only a few times. This rearrangement joins TRBV30 to TRBJ2-5; 7 bases are a match to TRBD2. This CDR3 is built from 13 residues. Trimming took 5 bases from V and 4 from J; bases not matched to a gene: 7. CDR1 and CDR2 (germline): GTSNPN, SVGIG (reference sequence). The CDR3 bases are TGTGCCTGGTGGCCGGGGGGAGGAGAGACCCAGTACTTC. This translates into CAWWPGGGETQYF.

The V gene is TRBV6-6, the J gene TRBJ2-7; D is unclear. V was trimmed by 4 bases and J by 6 bases, leaving 28 bases between them. The CDR3 extends over 18 amino acids. The germline V gene has CDR1 MNHNY and CDR2 SVGAGI (reference sequence). The CDR3 nucleotides are TGTGCCAGCAGTTTTTCAAGCTTCGGACGCCAACATGGGCTCGAGCAGTACTTC. It is translated as CASSFSSFGRQHGLEQYF.

This chain uses TRBV7-9 with TRBJ2-5; 7 nucleotides agree with TRBD1. Per germline, CDR1 SEHNR and CDR2 FQNEAQ (reference sequence). The CDR3 loop spans 14 amino acids. V dropped 4 bases and J dropped 1; count of bases not matched to a gene: 3. The CDR3 DNA follows: TGTGCCAGCAGCTCCAGACAGGGCCAAGAGACCCAGTACTTC. Its translation is CASSSRQGQETQYF.

The gene calls are TRBV7-8 and TRBJ2-3, with D possibly TRBD1 on 5 matching bases. V was clipped by 5 bases and J by 8 bases, with 17 bases between them. The CDR3 sequence is 14 residues long. CDR1 is SGHVS, CDR2 FQNEAQ, per germline. The CDR3: CASSPSPRQSTQYF. In DNA form, the CDR3 reads TGTGCCAGCAGCCCGAGTCCGAGACAGAGTACGCAGTATTTT.

The rearrangement links TRBV2 to TRBJ2-5; the D is unclear. Germline V gene sequence: CDR1 SNHLY, CDR2 FYNNEI. CDR3 length: 13 residues. V lost 4 bases and J lost 5, with 11 bases in between. The CDR3 protein is CASSGLVRETQYF. The CDR3 bases are TGTGCCAGCAGTGGGCTGGTCCGGGAGACCCAGTACTTC.

This clonotype was seen a few times. This chain links TRBV7-2 with TRBJ2-4, with 7 bases aligning to TRBD2. Germline CDR1 is SGHTA and CDR2 is FQGNSA. The CDR3 has 12 amino acids. The V and J ends lost 1 base and 14 bases, in that order; junction bases with no gene match: 5. The CDR3 DNA reads as TGTGCCAGCAGCTTAGAGCGGGATGGGGAGTACTTC. Translating it yields CASSLERDGEYF.

There are a few counts of this clonotype. This sequence joins TRBV7-9 and TRBJ2-1, with D hard to call. The germline V gene encodes CDR1 SEHNR and CDR2 FQNEAQ (reference sequence). The CDR3 runs 11 residues. V was pared by 6 bases and J by 10 bases, with 10 bases between. The CDR3 loop reads CASSSRLEQFF. CDR3 sequence (DNA): TGTGCCAGCAGTTCCAGGCTAGAGCAGTTCTTC.

This clonotype was observed a few times. This chain connects TRBV7-8 to TRBJ1-6, with 7 bases lining up with TRBD1. The trim removed 4 bases at V and 4 bases at J, leaving 4 bases unmatched. The CDR3 contains 15 residues. Germline loops: CDR1 SGHVS, CDR2 FQNEAQ. The DNA of the CDR3 is TGTGCCAGCAGCTCCAGGACAGGATATAATTCACCCCTCCACTTT. This encodes CASSSRTGYNSPLHF.

This clonotype was seen a few times. The chain recombines TRBV7-9 with TRBJ2-7; 12 nucleotides match TRBD2. Trimming removed 3 bases from V and 5 bases from J; junction bases left unmatched: 11. In germline, CDR1 is SEHNR, CDR2 FQNEAQ (reference sequence). The CDR3 runs to 17 residues. The CDR3 DNA reads as TGTGCCAGCAGCTTTCCGACTAGCGGGAGATTCGGAAACGAGCAGTACTTC. Its translation: CASSFPTSGRFGNEQYF.